The rows below give T cell receptor beta chains drawn from one sample of a study of early T cells in non-severe SARS-CoV-2 infection. TCRdb called the 5' RACE reads again in MiXCR, with one record for every CDR3 protein. This table holds about 53,000 distinct CDR3 sequences, 10% to 15% found once. The sequences come from whole blood, collected at baseline. These receptor sequences come from an adult who was a healthcare worker with PCR-confirmed SARS-CoV-2 infection or an uninfected control (not recorded which). Both conserved end residues are part of each CDR3. The D gene is left open where the match is weak. Clone size is shown for a subset of rows, as once, few, many or a class of expanded clone.

d_call: .
v_call: TRBV7-2
clone_size: .
j_call: TRBJ2-7
cdr3_nt: TGTGCCAGCAGCTTAGCTCCCGGCACCTACGAGCAGTACTTC
cdr3_aa: CASSLAPGTYEQYF

d_call: TRBD2
v_call: TRBV7-2
clone_size: few
j_call: TRBJ2-4
cdr3_nt: TGTGCCAGCAGCTTCCAGGCAGGGACTACTGACATTCAGTACTTC
cdr3_aa: CASSFQAGTTDIQYF

d_call: .
v_call: TRBV28
clone_size: .
j_call: TRBJ2-1
cdr3_nt: TGTGCCAGCAGTTCCGTAGGAACAGGGCCCAACAATGAGCAGTTCTTC
cdr3_aa: CASSSVGTGPNNEQFF

d_call: TRBD1
v_call: TRBV6-2/TRBV6-3
clone_size: .
j_call: TRBJ2-3
cdr3_nt: TGTGCCAGCAGTAGACAGGGTCCCACAGATACGCAGTATTTT
cdr3_aa: CASSRQGPTDTQYF

d_call: TRBD2
v_call: TRBV19
clone_size: few
j_call: TRBJ2-3
cdr3_nt: TGTGCCGGGCGGGAGTCCAACACAGATACGCAGTATTTT
cdr3_aa: CAGRESNTDTQYF

d_call: .
v_call: TRBV29-1
clone_size: few
j_call: TRBJ1-4
cdr3_nt: TGCAGCGGCCTGGGACAACCTAATGAAAAACTGTTTTTT
cdr3_aa: CSGLGQPNEKLFF

d_call: TRBD1
v_call: TRBV19
clone_size: medium-sized
j_call: TRBJ2-1
cdr3_nt: TGTGCCAGTAGTGGGACAGGGGTCGGCTACAATGAGCAGTTCTTC
cdr3_aa: CASSGTGVGYNEQFF

d_call: .
v_call: TRBV7-2
clone_size: medium-sized
j_call: TRBJ2-3
cdr3_nt: TGTGCCAGCAGCTTAGCGGGGGGGCGCGTAGATACGCAGTATTTT
cdr3_aa: CASSLAGGRVDTQYF

d_call: .
v_call: TRBV7-3
clone_size: .
j_call: TRBJ2-7
cdr3_nt: TGTGCCAGCAGCGCCTTTACAGGGTACGAGCAGTACTTC
cdr3_aa: CASSAFTGYEQYF

d_call: .
v_call: TRBV6-6
clone_size: few
j_call: TRBJ1-1
cdr3_nt: TGTGCCAGCAGTTACTCGCAGGTCGGGGCTTTCTTT
cdr3_aa: CASSYSQVGAFF

d_call: .
v_call: TRBV5-1
clone_size: many
j_call: TRBJ1-1
cdr3_nt: TGCGCCAGCAGCTTGTCCGGAGATCCGAGAGCTTTCTTT
cdr3_aa: CASSLSGDPRAFF

d_call: .
v_call: TRBV2
clone_size: many
j_call: TRBJ2-1
cdr3_nt: TGTGCCAGCAGATCAAACTTCGGTGAGCAGTTCTTC
cdr3_aa: CASRSNFGEQFF

d_call: .
v_call: TRBV28
clone_size: .
j_call: TRBJ2-7
cdr3_nt: TGTGCCAGCACCGTTTCGGGGCGAGAGGGTACCTACGAGCAGTACTTC
cdr3_aa: CASTVSGREGTYEQYF

d_call: TRBD1
v_call: TRBV28
clone_size: few
j_call: TRBJ2-7
cdr3_nt: TGTGCCAGCAGTTTAATGGGACAGGGGGAGGGGACGATGTACTTC
cdr3_aa: CASSLMGQGEGTMYF

d_call: TRBD1
v_call: TRBV4-1
clone_size: few
j_call: TRBJ2-7
cdr3_nt: TGCGCCAGCAGCCGCGGGACAGGGATCACCTACGAGCAGTACTTC
cdr3_aa: CASSRGTGITYEQYF

d_call: TRBD1
v_call: TRBV7-6
clone_size: .
j_call: TRBJ2-3
cdr3_nt: TGTGCCAGCAGCGTTTCAGGGGGAGAATCCGATACGCAGTATTTT
cdr3_aa: CASSVSGGESDTQYF

d_call: .
v_call: TRBV9
clone_size: .
j_call: TRBJ2-2
cdr3_nt: TGTGCCAGCAGTCGTACCGGGGAGCTGTTTTTT
cdr3_aa: CASSRTGELFF

d_call: .
v_call: TRBV7-2
clone_size: .
j_call: TRBJ2-3
cdr3_nt: TGTGCCAGCAGCTATGACGGGAGTGGTGATACGCAGTATTTT
cdr3_aa: CASSYDGSGDTQYF

d_call: TRBD1
v_call: TRBV7-2
clone_size: .
j_call: TRBJ1-6
cdr3_nt: TGTGCCAGCAGCTTAGAGAGACAGGGGACTAATTCACCCCTCCACTTT
cdr3_aa: CASSLERQGTNSPLHF

d_call: TRBD2
v_call: TRBV6-1
clone_size: medium-sized
j_call: TRBJ2-1
cdr3_nt: TGTGCCAGCGAGGAGCGGGAGATCGATGAGCAGTTCTTC
cdr3_aa: CASEEREIDEQFF

d_call: .
v_call: TRBV12-3/TRBV12-4
clone_size: .
j_call: TRBJ2-7
cdr3_nt: TGTGCCAGCAGTTTATTCGGACAGACCTACGAGCAGTACTTC
cdr3_aa: CASSLFGQTYEQYF

d_call: TRBD1
v_call: TRBV2
clone_size: many
j_call: TRBJ2-7
cdr3_nt: TGTGCCAGCGGACAGGGTACCTACGAGCAGTACTTC
cdr3_aa: CASGQGTYEQYF

d_call: .
v_call: TRBV20-1
clone_size: many
j_call: TRBJ2-7
cdr3_nt: TGCAGTGTTGGCAGGGACTACGAGCAGTACTTC
cdr3_aa: CSVGRDYEQYF

d_call: TRBD2
v_call: TRBV7-9
clone_size: .
j_call: TRBJ2-7
cdr3_nt: TGTGCCAGCAGCTTTGCGGGAGGGCCGAAAAACGAGCAGTACTTC
cdr3_aa: CASSFAGGPKNEQYF

d_call: .
v_call: TRBV24-1
clone_size: .
j_call: TRBJ2-3
cdr3_nt: TGTGCCACCAGTGATTTTGCGGGACCCTCAGATACGCAGTATTTT
cdr3_aa: CATSDFAGPSDTQYF